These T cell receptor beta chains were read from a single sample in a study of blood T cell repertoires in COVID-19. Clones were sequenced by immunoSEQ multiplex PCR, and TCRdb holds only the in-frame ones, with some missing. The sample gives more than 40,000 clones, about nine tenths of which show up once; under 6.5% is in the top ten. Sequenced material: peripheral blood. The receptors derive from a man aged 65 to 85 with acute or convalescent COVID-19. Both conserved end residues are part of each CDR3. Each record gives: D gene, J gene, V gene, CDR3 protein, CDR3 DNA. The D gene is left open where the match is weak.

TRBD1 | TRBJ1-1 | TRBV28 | CASSSYFDRGEVKAFF | TGTGCCAGCAGTTCTTACTTTGACAGGGGTGAAGTTAAAGCTTTCTTT
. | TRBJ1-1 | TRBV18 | CASSPDRWESAAFF | TGTGCCAGCTCACCAGATCGGTGGGAGAGTGCAGCTTTCTTT
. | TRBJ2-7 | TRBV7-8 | CASSLGGQYYEQYF | TGTGCCAGCAGCTTAGGCGGGCAGTACTACGAGCAGTACTTC
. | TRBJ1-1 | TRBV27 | CASSVADRPLNTEAFF | TGTGCCAGCAGTGTGGCGGATCGGCCGCTGAACACTGAAGCTTTCTTT
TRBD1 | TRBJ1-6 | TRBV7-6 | CASSSSGGENSPLHF | TGTGCCAGCAGTTCCTCAGGGGGCGAAAATTCACCCCTCCACTTT
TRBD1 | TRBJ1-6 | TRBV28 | CASSLYGQGLSNSPLHF | TGTGCCAGCAGTTTATATGGACAGGGGTTATCGAATTCACCCCTCCACTTT
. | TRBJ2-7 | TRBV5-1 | CASSLVSAYEQYF | TGCGCCAGCAGCTTGGTATCAGCCTACGAGCAGTACTTC
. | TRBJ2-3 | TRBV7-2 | CASSLVGGGTDTQYF | TGTGCCAGCAGCTTAGTAGGGGGGGGCACAGATACGCAGTATTTT
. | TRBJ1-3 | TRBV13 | CASSLGPDTIYF | TGTGCCAGCAGCTTAGGCCCTGACACCATATATTTT
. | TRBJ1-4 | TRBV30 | CAWGGVLGFNEKLFF | TGTGCCTGGGGCGGAGTACTAGGGTTTAATGAAAAACTGTTTTTT
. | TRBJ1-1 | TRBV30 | CAWRGHIEAFF | TGTGCCTGGAGGGGACATATCGAAGCTTTCTTT
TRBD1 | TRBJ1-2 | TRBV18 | CASSPGTGVPFYGYTF | TGTGCCAGCTCACCCGGGACAGGTGTCCCCTTCTATGGCTACACCTTC
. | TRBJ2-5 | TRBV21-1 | CASSKGDRGQETQYF | TGTGCCAGCAGCAAAGGCGACAGGGGTCAAGAGACCCAGTACTTC
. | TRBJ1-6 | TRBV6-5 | CASSYDSDYNSPLHF | TGTGCCAGCAGTTACGATTCAGACTATAATTCACCCCTCCACTTT
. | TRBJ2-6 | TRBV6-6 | CASSPGSSVKLGANVLTF | TGTGCCAGCAGTCCCGGGAGTTCAGTTAAGCTAGGGGCCAACGTCCTGACTTTC
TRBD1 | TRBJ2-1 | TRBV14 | CASSRSFGTGVFNEQFF | TGTGCCAGCAGCCGCTCTTTTGGGACAGGGGTTTTCAATGAGCAGTTCTTC
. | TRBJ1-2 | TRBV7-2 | CASSSPGKPIKGYGYTF | TGTGCCAGCAGCTCTCCGGGGAAGCCCATCAAAGGCTATGGCTACACCTTC
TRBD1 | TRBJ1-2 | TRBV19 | CASSPRQGASGYTF | TGTGCCAGTAGTCCCCGACAGGGGGCTAGTGGCTACACCTTC
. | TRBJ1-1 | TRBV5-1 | CASSLVAGGNTEAFF | TGCGCCAGCAGCTTGGTAGCGGGCGGGAACACTGAAGCTTTCTTT
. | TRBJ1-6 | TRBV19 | CASRRSSYNSPLHF | TGTGCCAGTAGAAGGAGCTCCTATAATTCACCCCTCCACTTT
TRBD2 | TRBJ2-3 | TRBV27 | CASSRRLSGGPHTQYF | TGTGCCAGCAGTCGTCGTCTTAGCGGGGGACCCCATACGCAGTATTTT